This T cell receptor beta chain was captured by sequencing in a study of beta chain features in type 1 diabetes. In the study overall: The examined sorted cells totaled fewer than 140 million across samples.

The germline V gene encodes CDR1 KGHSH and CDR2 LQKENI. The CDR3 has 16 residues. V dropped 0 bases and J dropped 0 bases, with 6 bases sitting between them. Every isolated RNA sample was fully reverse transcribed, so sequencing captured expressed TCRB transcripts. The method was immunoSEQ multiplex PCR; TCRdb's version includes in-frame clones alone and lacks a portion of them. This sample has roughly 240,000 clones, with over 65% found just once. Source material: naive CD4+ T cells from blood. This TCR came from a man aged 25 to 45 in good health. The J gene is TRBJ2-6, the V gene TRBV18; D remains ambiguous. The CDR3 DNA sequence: TGTGCCAGCTCACCACCGGGTTACTCTGGGGCCAACGTCCTGACTTTC. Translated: CASSPPGYSGANVLTF.